Below are 27 T cell receptor beta chains sequenced from a single sample in a study of blood T cell repertoires in COVID-19. Sequenced by immunoSEQ multiplex PCR; TCRdb stores in-frame clones only, minus some. The sample holds 150,000 or so clones, approximately 85% seen once. The source material was peripheral blood. The origin of the receptors is a man in his sixties with COVID-19, enrolled during active disease.

This chain uses TRBV9 with TRBJ1-1; 8 bases are a match to TRBD1. There are 14 residues in the CDR3. Trimming removed 4 bases from V and 0 bases from J; junction bases left unmatched: 2. From germline, CDR1 is SGDLS and CDR2 YYNGEE. This CDR3 reads CASSSGGMNTEAFF. The CDR3 DNA reads TGTGCCAGCAGCTCAGGGGGCATGAACACTGAAGCTTTCTTT.

The CDR3, as DNA: TGCGCCAGCAGCGACCGACAGGGGGGATATAGCACTAATGAAAAACTGTTTTTT. Protein sequence: CASSDRQGGYSTNEKLFF. The chain recombines TRBV5-1 with TRBJ1-4, with 9 bases that match TRBD1. In germline, CDR1 is SGHRS, CDR2 YFSETQ. V lost 4 bases, J lost 2 bases, and 12 bases stayed unmatched. The CDR3 contains 18 residues.

This chain uses TRBV27 with TRBJ2-7, with unresolved D. This CDR3 is 14 amino acids long. Germline V gives CDR1 MNHEY, CDR2 SMNVEV (reference sequence). V was cut by 4 bases and J by 2 bases, with 12 bases left in between. CDR3 sequence: CASSSPGPTYEQYF. The CDR3 DNA sequence: TGTGCCAGCAGTTCCCCGGGTCCTACCTACGAGCAGTACTTC.

The chain is built from TRBV11-2 and TRBJ1-4; D is undetermined. CDR3 length: 12 residues. V was pared by 9 bases and J by 3 bases, with 8 bases between. The germline V gene has CDR1 SGHAT and CDR2 FQNNGV. The CDR3 DNA sequence: TGTGCCAGACGCGTGGCTAATGAAAAACTGTTTTTT. Its translation: CARRVANEKLFF.

Points on this clone: The junction differs from germline at one of its ends, possibly a read error. CDR3 protein: CASSLEGFKGDTNF. The CDR3 nucleotides read TGCGCCAGCAGCTTGGAAGGTTTTAAGGGAGACACCAATTTT. V usage is TRBV5-1 and J usage is TRBJ1-3; D is undetermined. This CDR3 spans 14 amino acids. Germline V gene data show CDR1 as SGHRS and CDR2 as YFSETQ.

This sequence joins TRBV9 and TRBJ1-5; no clear D gene. Germline V gives CDR1 SGDLS, CDR2 YYNGEE. V was cut by 2 bases and J by 8 bases, with 8 bases left in between. The CDR3 consists of 12 residues. CDR3 residues: CASSVGWKPQHF. CDR3 in DNA: TGTGCCAGCAGCGTGGGCTGGAAGCCCCAGCATTTT.

The rearrangement links TRBV7-9 to TRBJ1-2; D perhaps matches TRBD1 (5 bases). This CDR3 has 12 residues. Germline V lookup: CDR1 SEHNR, CDR2 FQNEAQ (reference sequence). V was pared by 5 bases and J by 7 bases, with 11 bases between. CDR3 DNA: TGTGCCAGCAGCAGCTCGGACACTGGCTACACCTTC. Its translation: CASSSSDTGYTF.

This chain connects TRBV18 to TRBJ1-6; no reliable D call. Germline V gives CDR1 KGHSH, CDR2 LQKENI. The V end lost 2 bases, the J end lost 5 bases, and 13 bases lay between the germline ends. There are 16 residues in the CDR3. CDR3 nucleotides: TGTGCCAGCTCACCATTGGCAGGATCCGATAATTCACCCCTCCACTTT. Translated, it gives CASSPLAGSDNSPLHF.

The chain links TRBV6-2 or TRBV6-3 to TRBJ1-2; D ambiguous. The CDR3 loop spans 15 amino acids. V was shortened by 5 bases and J by 4 bases, with 17 bases between the two germline ends. Germline CDR1 and CDR2: MNHEY and SVGEGT. The CDR3 DNA sequence: TGTGCCAGCAGTCCCTCCCAAGCTCGTGGCTATGGCTACACCTTC. Protein product: CASSPSQARGYGYTF.

This clone was seen once. The J gene is TRBJ1-5, the V gene TRBV15; weak D call: TRBD1 (5 bases). The CDR3 runs 14 residues. Germline CDR1 LNHNV, CDR2 YYDKDF (reference sequence). Trimming removed 3 bases at V and 3 bases at J, with 9 bases between. CDR3 bases: TGTGCCACCAGCAGGGGGGGATTCAATCAGCCCCAGCATTTT. Amino acid sequence: CATSRGGFNQPQHF.

V is TRBV6-5 and J is TRBJ2-5; 8 bases are shared with TRBD1. With 2 bases clipped from V and 13 bases from J, the junction kept 3 bases outside the gene matches. CDR1 and CDR2 (germline): MNHEY, SVGAGI. The CDR3 totals 11 residues. The CDR3 DNA sequence: TGTGCCAGCAGTTACCAGACAGGGGTGTACTTC. Translation: CASSYQTGVYF.

This sequence joins TRBV10-3 and TRBJ2-5; TRBD1 aligns across 7 bases. The CDR3 runs 14 residues. V lost 1 base, J lost 5 bases, and 4 bases stayed unmatched. Germline loops: CDR1 ENHRY, CDR2 SYGVKD. The DNA for the CDR3 is TGTGCCATCAGTGAGTTAGGGGGCGTGGAGACCCAGTACTTC. Residues: CAISELGGVETQYF.

The chain employs TRBV19 and TRBJ2-5; D call uncertain. In germline, CDR1 is LNHDA, CDR2 SQIVND (reference sequence). CDR3 length: 14 residues. V lost 0 bases to trimming and J lost 0 bases, with 5 bases between them. The CDR3 DNA reads as TGTGCCAGTAGTATAGACAGAAACCAAGAGACCCAGTACTTC. It yields the protein CASSIDRNQETQYF.

V usage is TRBV28 and J usage is TRBJ1-6; D is undetermined. Trimming removed 6 bases from V and 10 bases from J, with 10 bases in between. This CDR3 has 12 amino acids. The V gene's germline CDR1 is MDHEN and CDR2 SYDVKM. The CDR3 is CASRGGGSPLHF. In DNA, the CDR3 is TGTGCCAGCAGGGGAGGTGGGTCACCCCTCCACTTT.

This chain links TRBV11-3 with TRBJ2-2, with 9 bases matching TRBD2. There are 16 residues in the CDR3. With V trimmed by 9 bases and J by 3 bases, 11 bases remained unmatched. Germline assignment: CDR1 SGHNT and CDR2 YENEEA. The DNA of the CDR3 is TGTGCCAGTTCCTCGGGCCTAGCGGGGTACACCGGGGAGCTGTTTTTT. Translation gives CASSSGLAGYTGELFF.

This clone has only a few counts. The V gene is TRBV19, the J gene TRBJ2-5; 8 positions agree with TRBD2. The J segment lost 0 bases and the V segment lost 5 bases, leaving 5 bases of the junction unmatched. This CDR3 is 15 amino acids long. CDR1 LNHDA and CDR2 SQIVND come from the germline V gene (reference sequence). CDR3 sequence (DNA): TGTGCCAGTAGTCGGGGCGGGAGGAACCAAGAGACCCAGTACTTC. Amino acids: CASSRGGRNQETQYF.

This chain links TRBV5-1 with TRBJ1-1; D unclear. This CDR3 comprises 14 residues. Germline V gene data show CDR1 as SGHRS and CDR2 as YFSETQ. With 0 bases removed from V and 1 base from J, the gap between germline ends came to 7 bases. The CDR3 spells CASSLVPENTEAFF. DNA of the CDR3: TGCGCCAGCAGCTTGGTCCCAGAGAACACTGAAGCTTTCTTT. The whole variable domain, filled in from reference TRBV5-1 and TRBJ1-1, reads KAGVTQTPRYLIKTRGQQVTLSCSPISGHRSVSWYQQTPGQGLQFLFEYFSETQRNKGNFPGRFSGRQFSNSRSEMNVSTLELGDSALYLCASSLVPENTEAFFGQGTRLTVV.

V gene TRBV4-1 combines with J gene TRBJ1-6; D possibly corresponds to TRBD1 (5 bases). The CDR3 covers 16 residues. V was trimmed by 0 bases and J by 11 bases, leaving 17 bases between them. Germline loops: CDR1 MGHRA, CDR2 YSYEKL. CDR3 protein: CASSQDELAGRAPLHF. The CDR3 nucleotides are TGCGCCAGCAGCCAAGACGAGTTGGCAGGGAGGGCACCCCTCCACTTT.

This chain links TRBV7-9 with TRBJ2-1, with TRBD1 identical over 8 bases. The CDR3 contains 15 residues. Germline V gene sequence: CDR1 SEHNR, CDR2 FQNEAQ (reference sequence). The ends lost 5 bases at V and 7 bases at J; junction bases unmatched: 10. CDR3 sequence: CASSKGQAFGNEQFF. CDR3 DNA sequence: TGTGCCAGCAGCAAGGGACAGGCTTTTGGGAATGAGCAGTTCTTC.

There are a few counts of this clone. The chain has TRBV21-1 and TRBJ1-4. TRBV21-1 is given as a pseudogene. The CDR3 extends over 17 amino acids. CDR3 nucleotide sequence: TGTGCCAGCAGCAAAGCGCTGAGGGCTCGGACTAATGAAAAACTGTTTTTT. It yields the protein CASSKALRARTNEKLFF.

This clone was counted once. V and J are TRBV12-3 or TRBV12-4 and TRBJ1-4, with 7 bases identical to TRBD1. With V trimmed by 6 bases and J by 8 bases, 6 bases remained unmatched. This CDR3 has 13 amino acids. This chain's CDR3 is CASRRQGREKLFF. CDR3 sequence (DNA): TGTGCCAGCAGGCGACAGGGAAGGGAAAAACTGTTTTTT.

The chain carries TRBV4-2 and TRBJ1-6, with D maybe TRBD1 (6 bases). The V and J ends lost 8 bases and 0 bases respectively, with 17 bases between them. The CDR3 length is 17 residues. In germline, CDR1 is LGHNA, CDR2 YNFKEQ. The CDR3 sequence is CASGLPLGGSYNSPLHF. The CDR3, as DNA: TGTGCCAGCGGCCTACCTCTAGGGGGCTCCTATAATTCACCCCTCCACTTT.

The gene calls are TRBV12-3 or TRBV12-4 and TRBJ1-5; TRBD1 might be the D (6 bases). The CDR3 runs 12 residues. Trimming shortened V by 6 bases and J by 5 bases, and 8 bases separated the two germline ends. CDR3 nucleotide sequence: TGTGCCAGCAGACACAGGGATCAGCCCCAGCATTTT. The encoded protein is CASRHRDQPQHF.

V is TRBV14 and J is TRBJ2-1; 12 positions match TRBD2. This CDR3 comprises 17 residues. V was clipped by 1 base and J by 3 bases; unmatched bases: 4. Germline V gene data show CDR1 as SGHDN and CDR2 as FVKESK. Written as DNA, the CDR3 is TGTGCCAGCAGCCAAGCGACTAGCGGGAGTCTCTACAATGAGCAGTTCTTC. The encoded protein is CASSQATSGSLYNEQFF.

The chain uses TRBV10-3 and TRBJ2-7, with D maybe TRBD1 (6 bases). This CDR3 spans 13 amino acids. V was shortened by 4 bases and J by 1 base, with 8 bases between the two germline ends. Germline assignment: CDR1 ENHRY and CDR2 SYGVKD. The CDR3 protein is CAISAQGSYEQYF. The DNA for the CDR3 is TGTGCCATCAGTGCGCAGGGGTCCTACGAGCAGTACTTC.

This chain links TRBV6-5 with TRBJ1-2, with a tentative D call TRBD1 (5 bases). The germline V and J ends were trimmed by 5 bases and 3 bases, with 10 bases remaining between them. The length of the CDR3 is 13 residues. Per germline, CDR1 MNHEY and CDR2 SVGAGI. The CDR3 protein is CASSRTLDYGYTF. The CDR3 nucleotides read TGTGCCAGCAGTCGGACACTGGACTATGGCTACACCTTC.

This chain links TRBV7-9 with TRBJ2-1; 8 bases are shared with TRBD1. Germline lookup yields CDR1 SEHNR and CDR2 FQNEAQ (reference sequence). The CDR3 covers 19 residues. Germline trimming cut 3 bases from V and 8 bases from J; bases unmatched to any gene: 21. CDR3 nucleotides: TGTGCCAGCAGCTTTTATGGGGGAGTCGAGACAGGGGCCTTGTATGAGCAGTTCTTC. This gives the protein CASSFYGGVETGALYEQFF.